These T cell receptor beta chains were read from a single sample in a study of control samples from healthy donors and cancer patients. TCRdb's copy holds only in-frame clones and misses some; the assay was immunoSEQ multiplex PCR. This sample has around 140,000 clones; 94% occur once, and the top ten carry 13%. Source material: blood. The receptor set was obtained from a middle-aged man in good health. CDR3s include the opening cysteine and the closing phenylalanine or tryptophan. A D gene is named only where the DNA matches it firmly. Where a row states a size, it is once, few, many or the class of an expanded clone; other rows omit it.

TGTGCCAGCAGCCCGCGGGCGCATGAGCAGTTCTTC	CASSPRAHEQFF	NA	TRBV5-4	NA	TRBJ2-1	12
TGTGCCACCAGTGACCTCCGGGCCGAGCCGGGCGGGAGGGCCCAAAGCTCCTACAATGAGCAGTTCTTC	CATSDLRAEPGGRAQSSYNEQFF	NA	TRBV24-1	TRBD2	TRBJ2-1	23
TGTGCCAGCTCCGGTACATGGAACACTGAAGCTTTCTTT	CASSGTWNTEAFF	NA	TRBV6-5	NA	TRBJ1-1	13
TGTGCCAGCAGGAGGAGTCCTAATGAAAAACTGTTTTTT	CASRRSPNEKLFF	NA	TRBV2	NA	TRBJ1-4	13
TGTGCCAGCAGTTACACCGGTAGCACAGATACGCAGTATTTT	CASSYTGSTDTQYF	NA	TRBV6-5	NA	TRBJ2-3	14
TGCGCCAGCAGCTTGGATTGGGGTGCCTACACCTTC	CASSLDWGAYTF	NA	TRBV5-1	NA	TRBJ1-2	12
TGTGCCAGCAAAGGGGCGGTCCTCAATCAGCCCCAGCATTTT	CASKGAVLNQPQHF	NA	TRBV2	NA	TRBJ1-5	14
TGTGCCGGCAACAGGAGAACTAATGAAAAACTGTTTTTT	CAGNRRTNEKLFF	NA	TRBV2	NA	TRBJ1-4	13
TGCGCCAGCAGCAACGGAAGAACCGGGGAGCTGTTTTTT	CASSNGRTGELFF	NA	TRBV4-3	NA	TRBJ2-2	13
TGTGCCAGCAGCCCAAATGGCGGGGCGAACACCGGGGAGCTGTTTTTT	CASSPNGGANTGELFF	NA	TRBV4-2	NA	TRBJ2-2	16
TGTGCCAGCAGTGAAACAAGGACCTCGAGCTCCTACAATGAGCAGTTCTTC	CASSETRTSSSYNEQFF	NA	TRBV25-1	NA	TRBJ2-1	17
TGTGCCAGCAGTGTAGGACCGAGCAGGGCCACCAACGTCCTGACTTTC	CASSVGPSRATNVLTF	NA	TRBV2	NA	TRBJ2-6	16
TGTGCCATCAGTGAGGAGAATGGACAGGCCTACGAGCAGTACTTC	CAISEENGQAYEQYF	once	TRBV10-3	TRBD1	TRBJ2-7	15
TGCGCCAGCAGTCCAGGAACCTACAATGAGCAGTTCTTC	CASSPGTYNEQFF	NA	TRBV10-2	NA	TRBJ2-1	13
TGTGCCACCAGCAGACAGGGGGACAGGGTGGGCGAGCAGTACTTC	CATSRQGDRVGEQYF	NA	TRBV15	TRBD1	TRBJ2-7	15
TGCGCCAGCAGCCGCTCCGGGACACTACAAGAGACCCAGTACTTC	CASSRSGTLQETQYF	NA	TRBV4-1	NA	TRBJ2-5	15
TGTGCAAGTCGCTCGTCTAGCGGGGGACAAGAGACCCAGTACTTC	CASRSSSGGQETQYF	NA	TRBV12-2	NA	TRBJ2-5	15
TGCGCCAGCAGCCAAGGCCACCAAGAGACCCAGTACTTC	CASSQGHQETQYF	NA	TRBV4-1	NA	TRBJ2-5	13
TGTGCCAGCAGCGGAATCTCTGGGGCCAACGTCCTGACTTTC	CASSGISGANVLTF	NA	TRBV28	NA	TRBJ2-6	14
TGTGCCAGCAGCCTACGCGGGGGTGGGACTAATGAAAAACTGTTTTTT	CASSLRGGGTNEKLFF	NA	TRBV3-1/TRBV3-2	NA	TRBJ1-4	16
TGCAGCGTGGCTACCGACAGGGGTGAGACCCAGTACTTC	CSVATDRGETQYF	NA	TRBV29-1	TRBD1	TRBJ2-5	13
TGTGCCAGCAGTTACGGGGGAAAGTACGAGCAGTACTTC	CASSYGGKYEQYF	NA	TRBV6-6	NA	TRBJ2-7	13
TGTGCCAGCAGGGAAAGGACAGAAGCTTTCTTT	CASRERTEAFF	NA	TRBV2	NA	TRBJ1-1	11
TGTGCCAGCAGTGACACAGATACGCAGTATTTT	CASSDTDTQYF	once	TRBV2	NA	TRBJ2-3	11
TGTGCCAGCAGCGGCGGGACTAGCGGGTCAAGGTACAATGAGCAGTTCTTC	CASSGGTSGSRYNEQFF	NA	TRBV9	TRBD2	TRBJ2-1	17
TGTGCCAGCAGTTACGAGGTCCGGGGTAGCACAGATACGCAGTATTTT	CASSYEVRGSTDTQYF	once	TRBV6-5	NA	TRBJ2-3	16
TGTGCCAGCAGCTTAGTGTCCGGAGAGACCCAGTACTTC	CASSLVSGETQYF	NA	TRBV11-2	NA	TRBJ2-5	13
TGTGCCAGCAGTTCCCCTCAAGCCGCGTACGAGCAGTACTTC	CASSSPQAAYEQYF	NA	TRBV28	NA	TRBJ2-7	14
TGTGCCAGCAGTCTCGGACAGGGACGAAGAGATCAGCCCCAGCATTTT	CASSLGQGRRDQPQHF	NA	TRBV6-2/TRBV6-3	TRBD1	TRBJ1-5	16
TGTGCCAGCAGTACAGGGAACCAGCCCCAGCATTTT	CASSTGNQPQHF	NA	TRBV6-5	NA	TRBJ1-5	12
TGTGCCAGCAGCTCAAAGACGGGGGACAGGGACCACTACGAGCAGTACTTC	CASSSKTGDRDHYEQYF	NA	TRBV21-1	NA	TRBJ2-7	17
TGTGCCAGCAGGGAACTGGGACGCACCGGGGAGCTGTTTTTT	CASRELGRTGELFF	NA	TRBV2	NA	TRBJ2-2	14
TGTGCCAGCAGCTTTAACAGGGACCAAGCCAAAAACATTCAGTACTTC	CASSFNRDQAKNIQYF	NA	TRBV7-2	NA	TRBJ2-4	16
TGTGCCAGCAGCCCCAGGACATTAGTTGGCTATGGCTACACCTTC	CASSPRTLVGYGYTF	NA	TRBV7-2	NA	TRBJ1-2	15
TGTGCCAGCAGCCAAGAAGGCGGTAACACCGGGGAGCTGTTTTTT	CASSQEGGNTGELFF	NA	TRBV4-2	NA	TRBJ2-2	15
TGCGCCAGCAGCCAAGGGGCGGATCAGCCCCAGCATTTT	CASSQGADQPQHF	NA	TRBV4-1	NA	TRBJ1-5	13
TGTGCCACCAGTGACGGACAGGGGAGAGCCGAGCAGTACTTC	CATSDGQGRAEQYF	NA	TRBV24-1	TRBD1	TRBJ2-7	14
TGTGCCAGCAGTCCTGGACAGGGGCATAATGAAAAACTGTTTTTT	CASSPGQGHNEKLFF	NA	TRBV27	TRBD1	TRBJ1-4	15
TGTGCCAGCAGCGTCCAGGCCCAAGCCAATACCTACGAGCAGTACTTC	CASSVQAQANTYEQYF	NA	TRBV9	NA	TRBJ2-7	16
TGTGCCAGCAGTTACTCGAGGCAGGGGAGTAGACAGCCCCAGCATTTT	CASSYSRQGSRQPQHF	NA	TRBV6-5	NA	TRBJ1-5	16
TGTGCCAGCAGTGATCTGACGGGACTTACCACAGATACGCAGTATTTT	CASSDLTGLTTDTQYF	NA	TRBV6-1	NA	TRBJ2-3	16
TGTGCCAGCAGTCAGGGACGTAGCCTGCTGGTAGCTTTCTTT	CASSQGRSLLVAFF	NA	TRBV6-5	NA	TRBJ1-1	14
TGCGCCAGCAGCTTCCAGTTATCCGGGGAGCTGTTTTTT	CASSFQLSGELFF	once	TRBV5-1	NA	TRBJ2-2	13
TGTGCCAGCAGCGGGACGGGACAGGAGAACACCGGGGAGCTGTTTTTT	CASSGTGQENTGELFF	once	TRBV9	TRBD1	TRBJ2-2	16
TGCGCCAGCAGCTCCCGCCGGACAGGGGATGGTAGAAACACTGAAGCTTTCTTT	CASSSRRTGDGRNTEAFF	NA	TRBV5-1	TRBD1	TRBJ1-1	18
TGTGCCAGCAGCGTCGGCCTTTTGGAGACCCAGTACTTC	CASSVGLLETQYF	NA	TRBV9	NA	TRBJ2-5	13
TGTGCCAGCAGTTCCAGGACTAGCGGCCCCTACGAGCAGTACTTC	CASSSRTSGPYEQYF	NA	TRBV27	TRBD2	TRBJ2-7	15
TGTGCCAGCAGCCAGAGGCAGGCGCCGTTAGGCTACACCTTC	CASSQRQAPLGYTF	NA	TRBV3-1/TRBV3-2	NA	TRBJ1-2	14
TGTGCCAGCAGTTTGGGGGGATCTGGGGCCAACGTCCTGACTTTC	CASSLGGSGANVLTF	NA	TRBV3-1/TRBV3-2	NA	TRBJ2-6	15
TGTGCCAGCAGCGTAGGTGGGCTGCCTTCGGTGGGGACTGAAGCTTTCTTT	CASSVGGLPSVGTEAFF	NA	TRBV9	NA	TRBJ1-1	17
TGTGCCAGCAGCTTAGTTCGCACTCACCAAGAGACCCAGTACTTC	CASSLVRTHQETQYF	few	TRBV7-6	NA	TRBJ2-5	15
TGTGCCAGCAGCTTACCAATAGACGGAGATGGCTACACCTTC	CASSLPIDGDGYTF	NA	TRBV7-9	NA	TRBJ1-2	14
TGTGCCACCAGTGAGCCGGGACAGGGTAGTGAAAAACTGTTTTTT	CATSEPGQGSEKLFF	NA	TRBV24-1	TRBD1	TRBJ1-4	15
TGTGCCAGCAGCCTTGCAAGAAATGGCGCGCAGGGATCCTACGAGCAGTACTTC	CASSLARNGAQGSYEQYF	NA	TRBV5-6	NA	TRBJ2-7	18
TGTGCCAGCAGCGCCCGGGACAGGGGAACTGAAGCTTTCTTT	CASSARDRGTEAFF	NA	TRBV7-2	TRBD1	TRBJ1-1	14
TGTGCCAGCAGCTTAGATCCAAACACTGAAGCTTTCTTT	CASSLDPNTEAFF	NA	TRBV7-9	NA	TRBJ1-1	13
TGTGCCAGCAGGGGGCGGTTTGAAGCTTTCTTT	CASRGRFEAFF	NA	TRBV11-2	NA	TRBJ1-1	11
TGCGCCAGCAGCCAAGATAGAGGGGAAAGAGCTTTCTTT	CASSQDRGERAFF	NA	TRBV4-3	NA	TRBJ1-1	13
TGTGCCAGCAGCTCCCGCGCTTGGTACAATGAGCAGTTCTTC	CASSSRAWYNEQFF	NA	TRBV13	NA	TRBJ2-1	14
TGTGCCACCAGTGATTTTCTTCGCGAGGGGTCTAACTATGGCTACACCTTC	CATSDFLREGSNYGYTF	NA	TRBV24-1	NA	TRBJ1-2	17